A single T cell receptor beta chain is shown here with its context. Its antigen is currently unknown. Clones were read by immunoSEQ multiplex PCR, and TCRdb kept only the in-frame ones, dropping some. Of about 54,000 clones listed, about 85% are singletons. This specimen comes from a study of a mutant IDH1 vaccine in newly diagnosed glioma. Study context: Visit V13 took place at week 47, and visit V12 happened at week 35.

Time point meaning: week 35, safety follow-up. Each dose delivered 300 ug of mutant IDH1 20-mer peptide subcutaneously with imiquimod. Donors had new WHO grade 3 or 4 IDH1-mutant, ATRX-lost astrocytomas. Sequencing was performed on PBMCs, taken from a glioma patient whose treatment included an IDH1 peptide vaccine. This receptor was obtained from a woman younger than 35 with glioma.

The CDR3 is CASLWAGGSTDTQYF. The CDR3 nucleotides read TGTGCCTCGCTCTGGGCAGGGGGGAGCACAGATACGCAGTATTTT. This chain connects TRBV30 to TRBJ2-3; maybe TRBD1 (7 bases). V lost 7 bases to trimming and J lost 0 bases, with 17 bases between them. Germline V gene data show CDR1 as GTSNPN and CDR2 as SVGIG (reference sequence). This CDR3 contains 15 residues.